The sequence of this TCR beta chain was determined in a study of cytomegalovirus exposure and HLA in healthy donors. Study context: About 85 million unique TCRs from HLA-typed donors were held in an early release of data.

About this clone: The antigen is undetermined.

Use of 60 Vbeta and 13 Jbeta primers characterized the PCR. Sequencing used immunoSEQ multiplex PCR; TCRdb keeps in-frame clones, though not all of them. This table holds hundreds of thousands of clones, roughly 79% found once. Whole-study findings and limits: Analysis was carried out at a later point, and it linked a missense DCLRE1C variant to TCR beta V- and J-gene trimming.

With 0 bases clipped from V and 1 base from J, the junction kept 7 bases outside the gene matches. Germline-derived CDR1 and CDR2 are LGHNA and YNFKEQ. The CDR3 has 17 amino acids. The chain has TRBV4-2 and TRBJ2-5; the match to TRBD2 covers 8 bases. Material: PBMCs. This clonotype was obtained from a male donor in good health and CMV-seronegative. DNA of the CDR3: TGTGCCAGCAGCCAAGATGGGGCGGGGGGACTCCAAGAGACCCAGTACTTC. Encoded protein: CASSQDGAGGLQETQYF.